This T cell receptor beta chain was sequenced for a study of response to subunit inactivated influenza vaccine. Each CDR3 protein is one row after TCRdb ran MiXCR on the RT-PCR reads. The table records about 570,000 distinct CDR3 sequences, about an eighth of them present only once. This clonotype was seen at least ten times. What it recognizes is unknown. Study-wide results and caveats: The authors offered the suggestion that each seasonal influenza vaccination recruits few new T cells.

This TCR derives from a man aged 50-60 years who received an inactivated influenza vaccine. Source: PBMCs from blood, taken on the day of vaccination.

The chain's CDR3 is CSAYRGPGTEAFF. The CDR3 DNA reads as TGCAGTGCTTACAGGGGGCCAGGGACTGAAGCTTTCTTT. The chain has TRBV20-1 and TRBJ1-1; the match to TRBD1 covers 9 bases. The germline V gene encodes CDR1 DFQATT and CDR2 SNEGSKA (reference sequence). This CDR3 has 13 amino acids. V was clipped by 5 bases and J by 5 bases; unmatched bases: 6.